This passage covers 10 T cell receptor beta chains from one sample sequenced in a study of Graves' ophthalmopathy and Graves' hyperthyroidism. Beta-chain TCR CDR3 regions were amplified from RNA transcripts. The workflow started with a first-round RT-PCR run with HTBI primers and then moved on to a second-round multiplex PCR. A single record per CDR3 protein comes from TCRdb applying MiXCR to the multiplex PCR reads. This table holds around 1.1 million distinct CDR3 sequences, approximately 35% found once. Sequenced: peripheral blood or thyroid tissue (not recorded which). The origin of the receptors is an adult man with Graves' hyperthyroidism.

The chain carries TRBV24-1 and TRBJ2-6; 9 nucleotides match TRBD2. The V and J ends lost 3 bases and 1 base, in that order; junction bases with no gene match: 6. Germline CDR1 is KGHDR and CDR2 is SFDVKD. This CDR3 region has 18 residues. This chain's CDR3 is CATSDLAGGLSGANVLTF. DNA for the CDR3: TGTGCCACCAGTGATCTCGCGGGGGGGCTTTCTGGGGCCAACGTCCTGACTTTC.

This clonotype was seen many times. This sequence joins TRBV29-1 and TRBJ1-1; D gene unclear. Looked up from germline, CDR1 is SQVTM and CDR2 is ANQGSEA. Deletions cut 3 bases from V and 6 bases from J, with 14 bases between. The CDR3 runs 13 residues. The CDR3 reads CSVDLLPRPEAFF. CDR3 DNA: TGCAGCGTTGATCTTCTGCCGAGACCTGAAGCTTTCTTT.

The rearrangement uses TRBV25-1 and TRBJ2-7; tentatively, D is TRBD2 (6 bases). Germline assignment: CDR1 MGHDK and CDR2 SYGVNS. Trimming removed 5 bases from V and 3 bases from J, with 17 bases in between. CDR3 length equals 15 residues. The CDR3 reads CASSLFSRGSYEQYF. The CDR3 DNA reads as TGTGCCAGCAGTTTATTCTCCCGGGGGAGCTACGAGCAGTACTTC.

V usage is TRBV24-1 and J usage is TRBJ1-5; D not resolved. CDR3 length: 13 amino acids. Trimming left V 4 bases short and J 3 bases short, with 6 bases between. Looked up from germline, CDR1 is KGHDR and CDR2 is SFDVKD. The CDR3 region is CATSEWDNQPQHF. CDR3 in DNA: TGTGCCACCAGTGAATGGGACAATCAGCCCCAGCATTTT.

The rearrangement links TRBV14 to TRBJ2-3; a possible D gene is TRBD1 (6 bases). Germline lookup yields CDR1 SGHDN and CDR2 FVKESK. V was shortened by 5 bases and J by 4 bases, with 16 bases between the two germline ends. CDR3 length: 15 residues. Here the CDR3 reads CASSVGGHPSDTQYF. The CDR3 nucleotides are TGTGCCAGCAGCGTAGGGGGTCATCCATCAGATACGCAGTATTTT.

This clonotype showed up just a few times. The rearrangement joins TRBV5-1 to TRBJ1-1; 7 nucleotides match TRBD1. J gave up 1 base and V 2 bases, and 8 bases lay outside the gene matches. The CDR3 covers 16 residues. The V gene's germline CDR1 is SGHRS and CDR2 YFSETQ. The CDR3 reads CASSFGAGGGNTEAFF. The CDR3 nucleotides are TGCGCCAGCAGCTTTGGGGCAGGGGGTGGGAACACTGAAGCTTTCTTT.

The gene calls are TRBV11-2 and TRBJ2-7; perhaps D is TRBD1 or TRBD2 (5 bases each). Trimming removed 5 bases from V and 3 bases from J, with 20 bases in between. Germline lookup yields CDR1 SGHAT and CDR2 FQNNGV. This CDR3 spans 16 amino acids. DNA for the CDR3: TGTGCCAGCAGCCCCCCCGAGAGGGGAATAGGCTACGAGCAGTACTTC. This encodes CASSPPERGIGYEQYF.

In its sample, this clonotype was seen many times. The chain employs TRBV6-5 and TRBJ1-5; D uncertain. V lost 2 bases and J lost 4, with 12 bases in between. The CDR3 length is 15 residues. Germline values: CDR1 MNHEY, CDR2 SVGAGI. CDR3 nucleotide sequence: TGTGCCAGCAGTTACGCACCCTCGAGGAATCAGCCCCAGCATTTT. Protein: CASSYAPSRNQPQHF.

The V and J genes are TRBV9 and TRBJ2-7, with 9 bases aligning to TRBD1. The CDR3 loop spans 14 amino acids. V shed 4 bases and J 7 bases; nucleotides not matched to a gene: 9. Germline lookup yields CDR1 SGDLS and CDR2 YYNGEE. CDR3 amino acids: CASSNGQGNWEQYF. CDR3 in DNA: TGTGCCAGCAGCAACGGACAGGGGAATTGGGAGCAGTACTTC. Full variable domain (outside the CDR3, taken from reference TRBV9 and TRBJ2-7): DSGVTQTPKHLITATGQRVTLRCSPRSGDLSVYWYQQSLDQGLQFLIQYYNGEERAKGNILERFSAQQFPDLHSELNLSSLELGDSALYFCASSNGQGNWEQYFGPGTRLTVT.

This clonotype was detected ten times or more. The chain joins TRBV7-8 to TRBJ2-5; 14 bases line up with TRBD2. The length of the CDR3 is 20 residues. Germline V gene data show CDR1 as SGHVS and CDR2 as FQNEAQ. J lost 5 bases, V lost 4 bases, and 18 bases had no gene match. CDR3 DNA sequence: TGTGCCAGCAGCTCCTCACCGGGACTAGCGGGAGCCTGGTCGAGGGAGACCCAGTACTTC. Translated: CASSSSPGLAGAWSRETQYF.